The 19 T cell receptor beta chains presented below share a single source sample, sequenced in a study of T cells expressing NK-cell markers. From the 5' RACE reads, TCRdb lists one entry per CDR3 protein and no DNA. The ten top clones account for 6% to 8%, within a sample of roughly 420,000 distinct CDR3 sequences. The source material was blood T cells: a sorted CD56 or NKG2C T cell subset, CD4+ or CD8+ T cells, or bulk PBMC T cells (not recorded which). The receptors shown here come from a woman aged 18 to 75 in good health.

This chain links TRBV5-4 with TRBJ2-1; TCRdb's assignment of TRBD1 cannot be checked, as there is no DNA. The germline gives CDR1 SGHNT, CDR2 YYREEE (reference sequence). This CDR3 comprises 16 residues. The CDR3 protein is CASSLAFGGVYNEQFF.

The chain couples TRBV20-1 to TRBJ2-6; TCRdb proposes TRBD2, but this gene call is untestable without DNA. The CDR3 sequence is 15 residues long. Germline assignment: CDR1 DFQATT and CDR2 SNEGSKA (reference sequence). The CDR3 sequence: CSASDELSPQGVLTF.

This rearrangement joins TRBV12-3 or TRBV12-4 to TRBJ2-7; absent DNA, TCRdb's TRBD1 call cannot be checked. The CDR3 is 14 residues long. Here the CDR3 reads CASSLGPPALEQYF.

V is TRBV4-2 and J is TRBJ2-1; TCRdb gives TRBD2 as the D gene, but with no DNA this cannot be confirmed. The CDR3 has 17 amino acids. Per germline, CDR1 LGHNA and CDR2 YNFKEQ. The CDR3 sequence: CASSQELAGAQGNEQFF.

The CDR3 region is CSARFKPEAFF. The genes are TRBV20-1 and TRBJ1-1. Germline CDR1 reads DFQATT; CDR2 reads SNEGSKA (reference sequence). The CDR3 covers 11 residues.

The V call is TRBV5-6, the J call TRBJ1-1; TCRdb's D call of TRBD1 is untestable without DNA. Germline values: CDR1 SGHDT, CDR2 YYEEEE. The CDR3 is made up of 18 amino acids. The CDR3 spells CASSSTGGMASWDTEAFF. Based on the CDR3 plus reference TRBV5-6 and TRBJ1-1, the full variable domain is DAGVTQSPTHLIKTRGQQVTLRCSPKSGHDTVSWYQQALGQGPQFIFQYYEEEERQRGNFPDRFSGHQFPNYSSELNVNALLLGDSALYLCASSSTGGMASWDTEAFFGQGTRLTVV.

The rearrangement joins TRBV5-4 to TRBJ2-5; TCRdb reports TRBD2, a call that lacks DNA to check it against. This CDR3 has 15 amino acids. The germline V gene has CDR1 SGHNT and CDR2 YYREEE (reference sequence). The CDR3 is CASSWGTSGQETQYF.

V and J are TRBV12-3 or TRBV12-4 and TRBJ1-3. The CDR3 consists of 15 residues. The CDR3 region is CASSSRKGSGNTIYF.

V and J are TRBV2 and TRBJ1-6. The V gene's germline CDR1 is SNHLY and CDR2 FYNNEI. There are 12 residues in the CDR3. The CDR3 reads CASSLGASPLHF.

The V call is TRBV4-2, the J call TRBJ1-5; TCRdb returns TRBD1, unconfirmable since there is no DNA. The CDR3 is 16 residues long. Germline-derived CDR1 and CDR2 are LGHNA and YNFKEQ. CDR3 protein: CASGGTGTVMDQPQHF.

The chain joins TRBV4-3 to TRBJ2-1; the D call from TCRdb, TRBD1, cannot be confirmed without DNA. Per the germline V gene, CDR1 is LGHNA and CDR2 is YSLEER. This CDR3 is 15 amino acids long. The CDR3 is CASSQRQGAVNEQFF.

CDR3 sequence reads: CSGRENSHEQYF. This rearrangement joins TRBV29-1 to TRBJ2-7; lacking DNA, the TRBD2 call made by TCRdb goes unchecked. Germline CDR1 SQVTM, CDR2 ANQGSEA. The CDR3 is 12 residues long.

The gene calls are TRBV20-1 and TRBJ2-5; the D gene TCRdb calls, TRBD1, cannot be checked with no DNA. Germline lookup yields CDR1 DFQATT and CDR2 SNEGSKA (reference sequence). The CDR3 runs to 17 residues. CDR3 in amino acids: CSARDLRDRGNQETQYF.

The V call is TRBV5-6, the J call TRBJ2-5; TCRdb proposes TRBD2, but this gene call is untestable without DNA. The CDR3 loop spans 16 amino acids. Germline CDR1 is SGHDT and CDR2 is YYEEEE. This CDR3 reads CASSLVGGPDLETQYF.

The gene calls are TRBV5-5 and TRBJ1-3; TCRdb outputs TRBD1, but without DNA this stays unchecked. The CDR3 extends over 15 amino acids. CDR1 and CDR2 from the germline V gene are SGHKS and YYEKEE (reference sequence). The CDR3 protein is CASRRGDRAGNTIYF. Combining the CDR3 with reference TRBV5-5 and TRBJ1-3 gives the whole variable domain DAGVTQSPTHLIKTRGQQVTLRCSPISGHKSVSWYQQVLGQGPQFIFQYYEKEERGRGNFPDRFSARQFPNYSSELNVNALLLGDSALYLCASRRGDRAGNTIYFGEGSWLTVV.

The V and J genes are TRBV2 and TRBJ2-5. Germline V gene lookup returns CDR1 SNHLY and CDR2 FYNNEI. CDR3 length equals 14 residues. CDR3: CASSVGRTQETQYF. Together with reference TRBV2 and TRBJ2-5, the CDR3 gives the full variable domain: EPEVTQTPSHQVTQMGQEVILRCVPISNHLYFYWYRQILGQKVEFLVSFYNNEISEKSEIFDDQFSVERPDGSNFTLKIRSTKLEDSAMYFCASSVGRTQETQYFGPGTRLLVL.

This chain links TRBV7-8 with TRBJ1-3; TCRdb proposes TRBD1, but this gene call is untestable without DNA. The germline V gene encodes CDR1 SGHVS and CDR2 FQNEAQ. The CDR3 totals 17 residues. CDR3 residues: CASSSDRGPWSGNTIYF. Variable domain in full (rest from reference TRBV7-8 and TRBJ1-3): GAGVSQSPRYKVAKRGQDVALRCDPISGHVSLFWYQQALGQGPEFLTYFQNEAQLDKSGLPSDRFFAERPEGSVSTLKIQRTQQEDSAVYLCASSSDRGPWSGNTIYFGEGSWLTVV.

The rearrangement joins TRBV14 to TRBJ2-1; no DNA is available, so the TRBD1 call from TCRdb remains unchecked. This CDR3 comprises 13 residues. In germline, CDR1 is SGHDN, CDR2 FVKESK. The CDR3: CASSSYPGNGQFF. The full variable domain, with the rest looked up from reference TRBV14 and TRBJ2-1, is EAGVTQFPSHSVIEKGQTVTLRCDPISGHDNLYWYRRVMGKEIKFLLHFVKESKQDESGMPNNRFLAERTGGTYSTLKVQPAELEDSGVYFCASSSYPGNGQFFGPGTRLTVL.

The V call is TRBV5-1, the J call TRBJ2-7; the D call from TCRdb, TRBD2, cannot be confirmed without DNA. The CDR3 sequence is 15 residues long. The germline V gene has CDR1 SGHRS and CDR2 YFSETQ. CDR3 residues: CASSLGTSGAYEQYF. Full variable domain (missing parts from reference TRBV5-1 and TRBJ2-7): KAGVTQTPRYLIKTRGQQVTLSCSPISGHRSVSWYQQTPGQGLQFLFEYFSETQRNKGNFPGRFSGRQFSNSRSEMNVSTLELGDSALYLCASSLGTSGAYEQYFGPGTRLTVT.